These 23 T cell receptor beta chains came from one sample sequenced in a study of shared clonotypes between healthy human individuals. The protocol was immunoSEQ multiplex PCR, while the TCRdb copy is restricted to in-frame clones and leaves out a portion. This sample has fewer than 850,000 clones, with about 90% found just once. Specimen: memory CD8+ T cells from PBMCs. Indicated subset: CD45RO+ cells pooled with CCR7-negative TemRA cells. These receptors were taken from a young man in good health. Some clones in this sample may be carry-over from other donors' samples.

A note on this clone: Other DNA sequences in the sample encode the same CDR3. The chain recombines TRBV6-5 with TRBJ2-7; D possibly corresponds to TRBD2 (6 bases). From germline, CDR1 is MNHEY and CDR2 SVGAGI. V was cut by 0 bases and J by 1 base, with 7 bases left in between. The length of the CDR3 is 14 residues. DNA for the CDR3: TGTGCCAGCAGTTACTCGGGGGGTTCCTACGAGCAGTACTTC. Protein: CASSYSGGSYEQYF.

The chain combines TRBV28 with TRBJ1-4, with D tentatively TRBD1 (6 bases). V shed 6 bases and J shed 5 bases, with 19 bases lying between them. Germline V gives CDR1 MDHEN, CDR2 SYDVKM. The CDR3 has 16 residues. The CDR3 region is CASRSRTRTGNEKLFF. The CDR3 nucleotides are TGTGCCAGCAGATCAAGGACCCGAACAGGGAATGAAAAACTGTTTTTT.

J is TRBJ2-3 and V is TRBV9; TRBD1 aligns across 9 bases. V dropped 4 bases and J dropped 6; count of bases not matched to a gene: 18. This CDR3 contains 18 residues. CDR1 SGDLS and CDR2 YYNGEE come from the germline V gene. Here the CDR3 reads CASSPHVGTGIIMDTQYF. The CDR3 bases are TGTGCCAGCAGCCCCCATGTCGGGACAGGGATAATCATGGATACGCAGTATTTT.

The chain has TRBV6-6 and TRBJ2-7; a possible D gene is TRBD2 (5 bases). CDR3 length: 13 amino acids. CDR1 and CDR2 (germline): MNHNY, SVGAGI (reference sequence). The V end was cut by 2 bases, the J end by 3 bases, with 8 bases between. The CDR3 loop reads CASSYERIYEQYF. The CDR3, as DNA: TGTGCCAGCAGTTACGAGCGGATCTACGAGCAGTACTTC.

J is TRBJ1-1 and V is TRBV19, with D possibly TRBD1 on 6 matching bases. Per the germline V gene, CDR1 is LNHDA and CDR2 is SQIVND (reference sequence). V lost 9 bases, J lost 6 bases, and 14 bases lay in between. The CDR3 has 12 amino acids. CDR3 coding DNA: TGTGCCAGCCGGTATACAGGGCCTGAAGCTTTCTTT. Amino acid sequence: CASRYTGPEAFF.

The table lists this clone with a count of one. CDR3 bases: TGCAGCGTTCCGGGGAGCTCCTACGAGCAGTACTTC. It translates to CSVPGSSYEQYF. V is TRBV29-1 and J is TRBJ2-5, with a tentative D call TRBD2 (5 bases). The J call may not be correct, given that the DNA end is closer to TRBJ2-7. The CDR3 covers 12 residues. Germline V lookup: CDR1 SQVTM, CDR2 ANQGSEA.

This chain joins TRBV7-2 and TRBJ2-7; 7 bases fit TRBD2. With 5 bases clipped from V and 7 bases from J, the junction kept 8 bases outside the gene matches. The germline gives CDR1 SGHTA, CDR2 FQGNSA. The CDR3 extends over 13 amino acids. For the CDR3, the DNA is TGTGCCAGCAGCCTGGGAGGGGCCTGGGAGCAGTACTTC. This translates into CASSLGGAWEQYF.

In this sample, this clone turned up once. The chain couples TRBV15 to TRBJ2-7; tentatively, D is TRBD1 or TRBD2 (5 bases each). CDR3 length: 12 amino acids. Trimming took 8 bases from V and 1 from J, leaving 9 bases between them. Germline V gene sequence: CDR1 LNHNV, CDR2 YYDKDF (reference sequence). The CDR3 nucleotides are TGTGCCACCGGGGACGGATCCTACGAGCAGTACTTC. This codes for CATGDGSYEQYF.

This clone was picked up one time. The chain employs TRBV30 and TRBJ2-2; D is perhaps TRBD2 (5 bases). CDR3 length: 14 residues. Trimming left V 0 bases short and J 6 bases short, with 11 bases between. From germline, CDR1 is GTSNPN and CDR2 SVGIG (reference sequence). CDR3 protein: CAWSVGLGAGELFF. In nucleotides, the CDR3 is TGTGCCTGGAGTGTAGGACTGGGTGCCGGGGAGCTGTTTTTT. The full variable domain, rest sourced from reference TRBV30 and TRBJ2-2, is SQTIHQWPATLVQPVGSPLSLECTVEGTSNPNLYWYRQAAGRGLQLLFYSVGIGQISSEVPQNLSASRPQDRQFILSSKKLLLSDSGFYLCAWSVGLGAGELFFGEGSRLTVL.

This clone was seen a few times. The CDR3 loop is CAWREKGLNTEAFF. The DNA for the CDR3 is TGTGCCTGGAGGGAAAAGGGACTGAACACTGAAGCTTTCTTT. The chain uses TRBV30 and TRBJ1-1, with TRBD1 as a possible D gene (5 bases). The germline V gene has CDR1 GTSNPN and CDR2 SVGIG (reference sequence). This CDR3 has 14 amino acids. Trimming took off 3 bases at V and 0 bases at J, with 11 bases between the two ends.

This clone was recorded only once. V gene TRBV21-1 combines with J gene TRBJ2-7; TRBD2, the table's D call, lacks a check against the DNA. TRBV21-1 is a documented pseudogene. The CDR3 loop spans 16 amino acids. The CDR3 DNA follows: TGTGCCAGCAGCAAAGTAGATTGCCCCCCTATGGACGAGCAGTACTTC. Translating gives CASSKVDCPPMDEQYF.

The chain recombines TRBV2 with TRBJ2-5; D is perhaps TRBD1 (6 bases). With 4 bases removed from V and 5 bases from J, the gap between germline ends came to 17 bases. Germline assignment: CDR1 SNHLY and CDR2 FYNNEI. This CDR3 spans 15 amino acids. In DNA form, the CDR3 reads TGTGCCAGCAGTGCGAAGCCAGGGGTAGGGGAGACCCAGTACTTC. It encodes CASSAKPGVGETQYF.

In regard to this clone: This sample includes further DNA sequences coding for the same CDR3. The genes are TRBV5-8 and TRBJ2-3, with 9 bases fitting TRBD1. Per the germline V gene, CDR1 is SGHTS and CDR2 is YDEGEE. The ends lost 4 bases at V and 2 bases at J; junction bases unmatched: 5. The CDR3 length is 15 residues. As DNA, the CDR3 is TGTGCCAGCAGCCCCGGGACAGGGAACACAGATACGCAGTATTTT. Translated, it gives CASSPGTGNTDTQYF.

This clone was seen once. CDR3 sequence: CASSLSSSFSSYNEQFF. The CDR3 nucleotides read TGCGCCAGCAGCTTATCTAGCAGCTTCAGCTCCTACAATGAGCAGTTCTTC. This chain connects TRBV5-1 to TRBJ2-1, with D maybe TRBD2 (5 bases). Germline V gives CDR1 SGHRS, CDR2 YFSETQ. CDR3 length: 17 residues. V shed 2 bases and J shed 0 bases, with 15 bases lying between them.

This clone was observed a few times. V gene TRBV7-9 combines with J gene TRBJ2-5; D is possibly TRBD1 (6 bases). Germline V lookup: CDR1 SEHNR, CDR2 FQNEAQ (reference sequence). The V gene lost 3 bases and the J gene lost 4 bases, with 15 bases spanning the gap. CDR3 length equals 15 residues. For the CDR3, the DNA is TGTGCCAGCAGCTTGAGGCAGGGGCACCGAGAGACCCAGTACTTC. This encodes CASSLRQGHRETQYF.

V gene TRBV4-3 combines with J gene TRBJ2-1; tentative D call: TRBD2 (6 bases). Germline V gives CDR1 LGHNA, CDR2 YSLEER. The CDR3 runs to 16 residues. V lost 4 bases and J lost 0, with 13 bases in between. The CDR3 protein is CASSPKLTSSYNEQFF. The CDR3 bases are TGCGCCAGCAGCCCAAAACTGACTAGCTCCTACAATGAGCAGTTCTTC.

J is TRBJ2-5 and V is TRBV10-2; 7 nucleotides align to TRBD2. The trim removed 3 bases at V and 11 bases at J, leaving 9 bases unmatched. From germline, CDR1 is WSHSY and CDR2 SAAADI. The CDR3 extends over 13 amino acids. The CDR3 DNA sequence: TGCGCCAGCAGTGACCTGCGGGGAGGGGAGCAGTACTTC. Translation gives CASSDLRGGEQYF.

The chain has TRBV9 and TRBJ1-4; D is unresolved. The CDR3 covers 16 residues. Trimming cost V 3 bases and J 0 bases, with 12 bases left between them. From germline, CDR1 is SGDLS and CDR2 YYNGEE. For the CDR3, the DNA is TGTGCCAGCAGCGCAGCTTCGGGTACAACTAATGAAAAACTGTTTTTT. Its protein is CASSAASGTTNEKLFF.

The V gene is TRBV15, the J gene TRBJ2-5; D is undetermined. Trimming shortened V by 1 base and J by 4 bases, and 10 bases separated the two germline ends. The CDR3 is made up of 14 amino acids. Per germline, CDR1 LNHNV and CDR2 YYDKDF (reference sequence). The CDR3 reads CATSRGLAGETQYF. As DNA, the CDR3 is TGTGCCACCAGCAGAGGCCTCGCTGGAGAGACCCAGTACTTC.

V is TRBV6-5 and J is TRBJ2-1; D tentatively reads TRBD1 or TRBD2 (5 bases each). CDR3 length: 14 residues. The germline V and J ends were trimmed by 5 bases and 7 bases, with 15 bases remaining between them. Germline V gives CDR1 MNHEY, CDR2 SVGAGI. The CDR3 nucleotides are TGTGCCAGCAGTCCCGGGACGTCGGAGAATGAGCAGTTCTTC. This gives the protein CASSPGTSENEQFF.

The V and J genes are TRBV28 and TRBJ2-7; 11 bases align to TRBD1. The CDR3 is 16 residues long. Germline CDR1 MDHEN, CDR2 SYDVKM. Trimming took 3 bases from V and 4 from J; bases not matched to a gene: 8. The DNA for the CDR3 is TGTGCCAGCAGTTTTCTGATGGGACAGGGGGTGTACGAGCAGTACTTC. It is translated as CASSFLMGQGVYEQYF.

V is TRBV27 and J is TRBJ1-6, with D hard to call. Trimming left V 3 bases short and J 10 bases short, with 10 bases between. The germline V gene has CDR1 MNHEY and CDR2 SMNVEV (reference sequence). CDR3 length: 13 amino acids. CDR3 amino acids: CASSFLEGSPLHF. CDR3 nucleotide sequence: TGTGCCAGCAGTTTCCTGGAAGGGTCACCCCTCCACTTT.

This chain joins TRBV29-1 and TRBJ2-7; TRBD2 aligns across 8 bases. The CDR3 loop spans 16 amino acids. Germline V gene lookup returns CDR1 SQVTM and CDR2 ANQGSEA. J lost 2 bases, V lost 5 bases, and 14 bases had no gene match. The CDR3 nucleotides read TGCAGCGTTTCCAGCGGGAGTCGCCCCCGCACCTACGAGCAGTACTTC. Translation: CSVSSGSRPRTYEQYF.